These T cell receptor beta chains were read from a single sample in a study of blood T cell repertoires in COVID-19. Assay used: immunoSEQ multiplex PCR; TCRdb lists only in-frame clones, some missing. Of under 400,000 clones in the sample, 70% to 90% are singletons; the top ten hold about 4.2%. Sequenced: PBMCs or T cells enriched from blood (not recorded which). These receptors all stem from a middle-aged woman with acute COVID-19. CDR3s leave out the opening cysteine and the closing phenylalanine or tryptophan. The size field is filled for only some rows; it gives once, few, many or a size class.

v_call: TRBV5-1
clone_size: -
j_call: TRBJ2-5
cdr3_aa: ASRSSGQSQETQY

v_call: TRBV27
clone_size: -
j_call: TRBJ2-2
cdr3_aa: ATRRTGVTGELF

v_call: TRBV12-5
clone_size: -
j_call: TRBJ1-1
cdr3_aa: ASGLGETKGPEAF

v_call: TRBV29-1
clone_size: -
j_call: TRBJ2-3
cdr3_aa: SATGIGTGGPQY

v_call: TRBV3-1/TRBV3-2
clone_size: -
j_call: TRBJ1-6
cdr3_aa: ASSQTRVANNSPLH

v_call: TRBV6-2/TRBV6-3
clone_size: -
j_call: TRBJ2-3
cdr3_aa: ASSYGGSGGDTQY

v_call: TRBV19
clone_size: few
j_call: TRBJ1-1
cdr3_aa: ASSTGANTEAF

v_call: TRBV5-1
clone_size: -
j_call: TRBJ1-2
cdr3_aa: ASSGQGQSYGYT

v_call: TRBV18
clone_size: -
j_call: TRBJ2-1
cdr3_aa: ASSPGGRWYNEQF

v_call: TRBV6-1
clone_size: -
j_call: TRBJ2-1
cdr3_aa: ASSEFFLTSDGPNEQF

v_call: TRBV2
clone_size: few
j_call: TRBJ2-3
cdr3_aa: ASRTSGRALLLSLGTDTQY

v_call: TRBV7-9
clone_size: -
j_call: TRBJ2-4
cdr3_aa: ASSLIRNIQY

v_call: TRBV6-6
clone_size: -
j_call: TRBJ2-7
cdr3_aa: ASSRGTVTSGSPYEQY

v_call: TRBV4-1
clone_size: few
j_call: TRBJ2-7
cdr3_aa: ASSEGHTGGVYEQY

v_call: TRBV27
clone_size: -
j_call: TRBJ2-5
cdr3_aa: ASKPKGWGGKETQY

v_call: TRBV3-1/TRBV3-2
clone_size: -
j_call: TRBJ2-7
cdr3_aa: ASSPSDTELGEQY

v_call: TRBV19
clone_size: -
j_call: TRBJ2-1
cdr3_aa: ASSPSAGWNEQF

v_call: TRBV12-5
clone_size: -
j_call: TRBJ2-3
cdr3_aa: ASGLGNGQPLAQY

v_call: TRBV4-2
clone_size: -
j_call: TRBJ2-2
cdr3_aa: ASSHGLAGGPTGELF

v_call: TRBV19
clone_size: -
j_call: TRBJ1-5
cdr3_aa: ASSPRKILSSNQPQH

v_call: TRBV7-2
clone_size: -
j_call: TRBJ2-3
cdr3_aa: ASSQGLPTDTQY

v_call: TRBV18
clone_size: -
j_call: TRBJ1-4
cdr3_aa: ASSETATTNEKLF

v_call: TRBV3-1/TRBV3-2
clone_size: -
j_call: TRBJ1-1
cdr3_aa: ASSQARGWKGTEAF

v_call: TRBV19
clone_size: -
j_call: TRBJ2-3
cdr3_aa: ASSILVGGTGSPTDTQY